These 25 T cell receptor beta chains were sequenced from one sample in a study of blood T cell repertoires in COVID-19. Using immunoSEQ multiplex PCR, the repertoire was profiled, and TCRdb retains in-frame clones only, with some absent. The sample lists around 260,000 clones; around 87% were seen once. The sequenced material came from peripheral blood. These receptor sequences come from a woman aged 45-65 years with acute or convalescent COVID-19.

This clone was counted a single time. The chain joins TRBV27 to TRBJ1-1; 12 positions agree with TRBD1. Germline V gene lookup returns CDR1 MNHEY and CDR2 SMNVEV (reference sequence). The CDR3 sequence is 15 residues long. Germline trimming cut 3 bases from V and 5 bases from J; bases unmatched to any gene: 4. The CDR3 sequence is CASSLGQGAWTEAFF. The CDR3, as DNA: TGTGCCAGCAGTTTGGGACAGGGGGCATGGACTGAAGCTTTCTTT.

The chain recombines TRBV19 with TRBJ1-2; 8 nucleotides line up with TRBD1. Germline CDR1 reads LNHDA; CDR2 reads SQIVND (reference sequence). CDR3 size: 15 residues. The V and J ends lost 6 bases and 2 bases, in that order; junction bases with no gene match: 8. The CDR3 DNA follows: TGTGCCAGTAGCGACAGGGGAAGTTTAAACTATGGCTACACCTTC. This gives the protein CASSDRGSLNYGYTF.

The chain employs TRBV30 and TRBJ2-7; the match to TRBD1 covers 9 bases. Looked up from germline, CDR1 is GTSNPN and CDR2 is SVGIG (reference sequence). Trimming cost V 3 bases and J 3 bases; bases outside gene matches: 3. This CDR3 is 13 amino acids long. In nucleotides, the CDR3 is TGTGCCTGGAGACAGACAGGGGGCTACGAGCAGTACTTC. Encoded protein: CAWRQTGGYEQYF.

The chain employs TRBV19 and TRBJ1-1; no reliable D call. Germline V CDR1 and CDR2: LNHDA, SQIVND (reference sequence). This CDR3 region has 12 residues. Trimming pared 5 bases from V and 8 bases from J, leaving 12 bases between. The CDR3 sequence is CASSPTGLEAFF. CDR3 in DNA: TGTGCCAGTAGTCCTACCGGACTGGAAGCTTTCTTT. Full variable domain (outside the CDR3, taken from reference TRBV19 and TRBJ1-1): DGGITQSPKYLFRKEGQNVTLSCEQNLNHDAMYWYRQDPGQGLRLIYYSQIVNDFQKGDIAEGYSVSREKKESFPLTVTSAQKNPTAFYLCASSPTGLEAFFGQGTRLTVV.

J is TRBJ2-7 and V is TRBV18; 9 bases fit TRBD2. Germline V gene data show CDR1 as KGHSH and CDR2 as LQKENI. The CDR3 length is 14 residues. Trimming at V came to 5 bases and at J to 3 bases, leaving 5 bases not matched to a gene. The CDR3 spells CASSSRTSDYEQYF. The CDR3 nucleotides are TGTGCCAGCTCATCGCGGACTAGCGACTACGAGCAGTACTTC.

The J gene is TRBJ2-7, the V gene TRBV29-1; 9 bases agree with TRBD1. V lost 2 bases to trimming and J lost 6 bases; unmatched junction nucleotides: 8. The CDR3 sequence is 14 residues long. Germline V lookup: CDR1 SQVTM, CDR2 ANQGSEA. The CDR3 bases are TGCAGCGTTGAAAGTGGGACAGGGACTGGCGAGCAGTACTTC. Its translation: CSVESGTGTGEQYF.

The chain uses TRBV7-3 and TRBJ2-1; TRBD2 matches 7 bases. J was trimmed by 7 bases and V by 2 bases; bases with no gene match: 8. This CDR3 is 15 amino acids long. The germline CDR1 and CDR2 sequences are SGHTA and FQGTGA. CDR3 nucleotide sequence: TGTGCCAGCAGCTTACAAGGAGGACTAGAAAATGAGCAGTTCTTC. It is translated as CASSLQGGLENEQFF.

The chain uses TRBV5-6 and TRBJ2-1; 7 bases are a match to TRBD2. Looked up from germline, CDR1 is SGHDT and CDR2 is YYEEEE. The CDR3 is 15 residues long. Trimming removed 7 bases from V and 8 bases from J; junction bases left unmatched: 15. CDR3 bases: TGTGCCAGCGCCGGCTGGGGGGGAGGGATTGATGAGCAGTTCTTC. Translation gives CASAGWGGGIDEQFF. Full variable domain (rest looked up from reference TRBV5-6 and TRBJ2-1): DAGVTQSPTHLIKTRGQQVTLRCSPKSGHDTVSWYQQALGQGPQFIFQYYEEEERQRGNFPDRFSGHQFPNYSSELNVNALLLGDSALYLCASAGWGGGIDEQFFGPGTRLTVL.

This clone came up once. V gene TRBV6-5 combines with J gene TRBJ2-7; 7 nucleotides match TRBD1. The V and J ends lost 4 bases and 2 bases, in that order; junction bases with no gene match: 5. Germline V gene lookup returns CDR1 MNHEY and CDR2 SVGAGI. CDR3 size: 14 residues. The CDR3 reads CASSFLQGAYEQYF. DNA for the CDR3: TGTGCCAGCAGTTTTCTCCAGGGGGCCTACGAGCAGTACTTC.

The CDR3, as DNA: TGTGCCAGCAGCCCGGGCCTAGAGGGGACCCAGTACTTC. Translation gives CASSPGLEGTQYF. The gene calls are TRBV14 and TRBJ2-5; TRBD2 is a possible D gene (5 bases). The CDR3 consists of 13 residues. V lost 4 bases and J lost 7, with 13 bases in between. Germline V gene data show CDR1 as SGHDN and CDR2 as FVKESK.

The chain recombines TRBV24-1 with TRBJ1-1; D uncertain. CDR3 length: 15 residues. Germline lookup yields CDR1 KGHDR and CDR2 SFDVKD. V lost 2 bases to trimming and J lost 3 bases, with 12 bases between them. Here the CDR3 DNA reads TGTGCCACCAGTGATTCGACCGGCGGGGACACTGAAGCTTTCTTT. This gives the protein CATSDSTGGDTEAFF.

This clone was detected only a few times. This chain links TRBV7-9 with TRBJ2-7; unclear D gene. This CDR3 has 14 amino acids. The germline CDR1 and CDR2 sequences are SEHNR and FQNEAQ (reference sequence). V was pared by 5 bases and J by 0 bases, with 11 bases between. CDR3 nucleotides: TGTGCCAGCAGCCCCCGCAGTGGCTCCTACGAGCAGTACTTC. Translating gives CASSPRSGSYEQYF.

This chain links TRBV7-3 with TRBJ2-1; possibly TRBD1 for D (6 bases). CDR1 is SGHTA and CDR2 is FQGTGA in the germline V gene. CDR3 size: 11 residues. Between the trimmed V and J ends, which lost 5 bases and 13 bases, there was a span of 12 bases. The CDR3 is CASSNGGSQFF. The CDR3 DNA sequence: TGTGCCAGCAGCAATGGGGGCTCCCAGTTCTTC.

The chain links TRBV6-5 to TRBJ1-1; tentatively, D is TRBD1 (5 bases). From germline, CDR1 is MNHEY and CDR2 SVGAGI. The V gene lost 2 bases and the J gene lost 3 bases, with 16 bases spanning the gap. CDR3 length: 16 amino acids. The CDR3, as DNA: TGTGCCAGCAGTTACCGCCTTAGGGGTTTGCACACTGAAGCTTTCTTT. Residues: CASSYRLRGLHTEAFF.

This clone was counted once. The genes are TRBV28 and TRBJ1-2; tentative D call: TRBD1 (5 bases). V was shortened by 3 bases and J by 1 base, with 9 bases between the two germline ends. Germline CDR1 is MDHEN and CDR2 is SYDVKM. The CDR3 runs 14 residues. The CDR3 DNA reads TGTGCCAGCAGTTTGGCAGGGTATAACTATGGCTACACCTTC. Protein sequence: CASSLAGYNYGYTF.

The rearrangement uses TRBV4-2 and TRBJ2-7; tentative D call: TRBD1 (6 bases). Between the trimmed V and J ends, which lost 0 bases and 1 base, there was a span of 13 bases. The CDR3 runs 16 residues. Germline CDR1 and CDR2: LGHNA and YNFKEQ. CDR3 nucleotides: TGTGCCAGCAGCCAAGATTTACGCCAGGGGTCCTACGAGCAGTACTTC. Residues: CASSQDLRQGSYEQYF.

This clone was observed a handful of times. The chain has TRBV15 and TRBJ1-5; the match to TRBD1 covers 8 bases. Germline CDR1 is LNHNV and CDR2 is YYDKDF (reference sequence). Trimming took 3 bases from V and 2 from J; bases not matched to a gene: 6. CDR3 length: 16 amino acids. The CDR3, as DNA: TGTGCCACCAGCAGGGACAGGGCCCACGGCAATCAGCCCCAGCATTTT. Protein product: CATSRDRAHGNQPQHF.

The J gene is TRBJ2-5, the V gene TRBV19, with 9 positions matching TRBD2. V shed 9 bases, J shed 1 base, and the junction held 15 bases outside the gene matches. Germline CDR1 and CDR2: LNHDA and SQIVND (reference sequence). The CDR3 contains 17 residues. The CDR3: CASRRTAGAGGQETQYF. In nucleotides, the CDR3 is TGTGCCAGCCGTCGGACAGCTGGAGCGGGAGGCCAAGAGACCCAGTACTTC.

This clone appeared a single time. The V gene is TRBV27, the J gene TRBJ1-1, with 7 bases matching TRBD1. There are 14 residues in the CDR3. With 6 bases clipped from V and 1 base from J, the junction kept 5 bases outside the gene matches. Germline V gene data show CDR1 as MNHEY and CDR2 as SMNVEV (reference sequence). The CDR3: CASSRGQKNTEAFF. Here the CDR3 DNA reads TGTGCCAGCAGCCGGGGACAGAAGAACACTGAAGCTTTCTTT.

The genes are TRBV4-2 and TRBJ2-2; 11 positions match TRBD1. Germline V gene data show CDR1 as LGHNA and CDR2 as YNFKEQ. The CDR3 length is 16 residues. The V segment lost 4 bases and the J segment 5 bases; nucleotides outside the gene matches: 6. CDR3 loop: CASSPGQGAETGELFF. CDR3 sequence (DNA): TGTGCCAGCAGCCCCGGACAGGGGGCAGAGACCGGGGAGCTGTTTTTT.

The gene calls are TRBV18 and TRBJ1-1; D call uncertain. CDR1 KGHSH and CDR2 LQKENI come from the germline V gene. V gave up 0 bases and J gave up 1 base, with 9 bases separating them. The CDR3 length is 15 residues. The CDR3 DNA is TGTGCCAGCTCACCACCGAGCAAAAAGAACACTGAAGCTTTCTTT. As protein: CASSPPSKKNTEAFF.

This rearrangement joins TRBV6-2 or TRBV6-3 to TRBJ2-7; D is unresolved. Trimming stripped 7 bases from V and 7 bases from J, with 14 bases between. CDR3 length equals 12 residues. Germline CDR1 reads MNHEY; CDR2 reads SVGEGT. The chain's CDR3 is CASTPPSDEQYF. The CDR3 DNA reads as TGTGCCAGCACCCCACCTTCAGATGAGCAGTACTTC.

This rearrangement joins TRBV10-3 to TRBJ2-2; 9 bases are shared with TRBD2. From germline, CDR1 is ENHRY and CDR2 SYGVKD. With V trimmed by 8 bases and J by 5 bases, 12 bases remained unmatched. The CDR3 spans 16 residues. The DNA of the CDR3 is TGTGCCATCGGTAGCGGGAGTGGTACCCAGACCGGGGAGCTGTTTTTT. Translation: CAIGSGSGTQTGELFF.

The J gene is TRBJ2-1, the V gene TRBV4-3, with 14 nucleotides matching TRBD2. From germline, CDR1 is LGHNA and CDR2 YSLEER. V lost 3 bases to trimming and J lost 10 bases; unmatched junction nucleotides: 5. CDR3 length: 15 amino acids. This CDR3 is CASSHRTSGRYEQFF. In DNA form, the CDR3 reads TGCGCCAGCAGCCATAGGACTAGCGGGAGGTACGAGCAGTTCTTC.

The chain recombines TRBV5-1 with TRBJ2-2; perhaps TRBD1 as D (5 bases). V lost 0 bases, J lost 4 bases, and 7 bases lay in between. Germline values: CDR1 SGHRS, CDR2 YFSETQ. This CDR3 has 14 amino acids. CDR3 in DNA: TGCGCCAGCAGCTTGGAGCAGGGCACCGGGGAGCTGTTTTTT. This translates into CASSLEQGTGELFF.